The 19 T cell receptor beta chains below come from one sample, sequenced in a study of blood T cell repertoires in COVID-19. This table comes from immunoSEQ multiplex PCR, and its TCRdb copy is limited to in-frame clones, with some not included. Of approximately 170,000 clones listed, around four fifths are singletons. Sequenced sample: peripheral blood. The receptors come from a woman of 80 years or more with acute or convalescent COVID-19.

The chain uses TRBV4-2 and TRBJ1-6; TRBD1 agrees at 10 bases. The trim removed 4 bases at V and 10 bases at J, leaving 7 bases unmatched. Germline assignment: CDR1 LGHNA and CDR2 YNFKEQ. The CDR3 extends over 15 amino acids. CDR3 sequence: CASSPRDRGQSPLHF. The DNA of the CDR3 is TGTGCCAGCAGCCCCCGGGACAGGGGACAATCACCCCTCCACTTT.

The CDR3 sequence: CASRTSGGTDTQYF. Here the CDR3 DNA reads TGTGCCAGCAGAACGAGCGGGGGAACAGATACGCAGTATTTT. V is TRBV7-2 and J is TRBJ2-3; TRBD2 aligns across 8 bases. The CDR3 is 14 residues long. The V segment lost 6 bases and the J segment 3 bases; nucleotides outside the gene matches: 5. Germline V gene sequence: CDR1 SGHTA, CDR2 FQGNSA.

The rearrangement links TRBV27 to TRBJ1-6, with TRBD1 identical over 9 bases. CDR1 and CDR2 (germline): MNHEY, SMNVEV (reference sequence). Germline trimming cut 6 bases from V and 0 bases from J; bases unmatched to any gene: 12. This CDR3 region has 19 residues. Written as DNA, the CDR3 is TGTGCCAGCAGCGACGTACAGGGGGCGCGTAGCTCCTATAATTCACCCCTCCACTTT. This gives the protein CASSDVQGARSSYNSPLHF.

CDR3 nucleotide sequence: TGTGCCAGCAGCTTAAGACGGGCAGATACGCAGTATTTT. Protein: CASSLRRADTQYF. The chain couples TRBV7-9 to TRBJ2-3; D is ambiguous. V was pared by 2 bases and J by 4 bases, with 7 bases between. The CDR3 is 13 residues long. The germline V gene encodes CDR1 SEHNR and CDR2 FQNEAQ (reference sequence).

The rearrangement links TRBV6-5 to TRBJ2-5; tentatively, D is TRBD2 (6 bases). The CDR3 is 14 residues long. Per the germline V gene, CDR1 is MNHEY and CDR2 is SVGAGI. Trimming pared 0 bases from V and 4 bases from J, leaving 9 bases between. CDR3 in DNA: TGTGCCAGCAGTTACTCGGAGACTAGAGAGACCCAGTACTTC. It encodes CASSYSETRETQYF.

The chain is built from TRBV7-2 and TRBJ2-1; TRBD2 aligns across 11 bases. V dropped 3 bases and J dropped 4; count of bases not matched to a gene: 14. The length of the CDR3 is 19 residues. Germline CDR1 is SGHTA and CDR2 is FQGNSA. CDR3 in amino acids: CASSLASGRLPTIYNEQFF. In nucleotides, the CDR3 is TGTGCCAGCAGCTTGGCTAGCGGGAGGCTTCCTACTATTTACAATGAGCAGTTCTTC.

The CDR3 DNA follows: TGTGCCAGCAGCGAGGGGGGACTAGCGGGAACCACAGATACGCAGTATTTT. Amino acids: CASSEGGLAGTTDTQYF. The V call is TRBV7-9, the J call TRBJ2-3; 13 bases are shared with TRBD2. The junction had 7 bases not matched to a gene; V was cut back by 5 bases and J by 2 bases. Germline CDR1 reads SEHNR; CDR2 reads FQNEAQ (reference sequence). This CDR3 region has 17 residues.

CDR3 nucleotides: TGTGCCAGCGGCCCGGGACAGGGGTTGGGTCAGCCCCAGCATTTT. It encodes CASGPGQGLGQPQHF. The chain combines TRBV6-5 with TRBJ1-5; 10 positions match TRBD1. J gave up 6 bases and V 8 bases, and 10 bases lay outside the gene matches. This CDR3 contains 15 residues. CDR1 is MNHEY and CDR2 is SVGAGI in the germline V gene.

The J gene is TRBJ2-3, the V gene TRBV9; 14 bases are shared with TRBD2. Trimming at V came to 4 bases and at J to 5 bases, leaving 6 bases not matched to a gene. CDR1 and CDR2 (germline): SGDLS, YYNGEE. The length of the CDR3 is 16 residues. The CDR3 coding sequence is TGTGCCAGCAGCCTCGGGACTAGCGGGGGCATAGATACGCAGTATTTT. It yields the protein CASSLGTSGGIDTQYF.

The J gene is TRBJ2-1, the V gene TRBV2; 10 nucleotides align to TRBD2. The CDR3 has 14 residues. Germline V gene sequence: CDR1 SNHLY, CDR2 FYNNEI. Trimming at V came to 6 bases and at J to 4 bases, leaving 3 bases not matched to a gene. The DNA for the CDR3 is TGTGCCAGCAGGGCGGGACTAGCGTACAATGAGCAGTTCTTC. Protein sequence: CASRAGLAYNEQFF.

The rearrangement uses TRBV27 and TRBJ2-1; 8 bases fit TRBD1. Germline V gene data show CDR1 as MNHEY and CDR2 as SMNVEV (reference sequence). This CDR3 is 16 amino acids long. V was pared by 4 bases and J by 0 bases, with 5 bases of the junction left unmatched. The CDR3 region has the DNA TGTGCCAGCAGTTCTCATACAGGGGGCTCCTACAATGAGCAGTTCTTC. This gives the protein CASSSHTGGSYNEQFF.

The chain has TRBV10-3 and TRBJ2-1; possibly TRBD2 for D (5 bases). The CDR3 has 14 amino acids. Germline lookup yields CDR1 ENHRY and CDR2 SYGVKD. V dropped 3 bases and J dropped 7 bases, with 13 bases sitting between them. The CDR3 is CAISDVGVLNEQFF. The CDR3 DNA reads as TGTGCCATCAGTGATGTGGGAGTTCTAAATGAGCAGTTCTTC.

V gene TRBV6-5 combines with J gene TRBJ1-3, with D tentatively TRBD1 (6 bases). Germline V gene sequence: CDR1 MNHEY, CDR2 SVGAGI. Trimming took off 0 bases at V and 2 bases at J, with 11 bases between the two ends. This CDR3 has 16 residues. CDR3 DNA: TGTGCCAGCAGTTACTCTCCAGGGGAAACTGGAAACACCATATATTTT. As protein: CASSYSPGETGNTIYF.

J is TRBJ2-6 and V is TRBV18, with D uncertain. The length of the CDR3 is 15 residues. CDR1 is KGHSH, CDR2 LQKENI, per germline. Trimming removed 1 base at V and 0 bases at J, with 4 bases between. The CDR3 bases are TGTGCCAGCTCACCACTAGTCTCTGGGGCCAACGTCCTGACTTTC. Protein product: CASSPLVSGANVLTF.

The rearrangement uses TRBV28 and TRBJ2-6; 12 bases line up with TRBD1. Germline V CDR1 and CDR2: MDHEN, SYDVKM. V gave up 5 bases and J gave up 2 bases; unmatched junction bases: 10. The CDR3 has 19 amino acids. CDR3 DNA sequence: TGTGCCAGCAGTCCTTTAACCGGGACAGGGGGCGCTGGGGCCAACGTCCTGACTTTC. Encoded protein: CASSPLTGTGGAGANVLTF.

This clone was recorded only once. This sample includes further DNA sequences coding for the same CDR3. The chain has TRBV29-1 and TRBJ2-7, with TRBD2 matching 7 bases. Per germline, CDR1 SQVTM and CDR2 ANQGSEA. The junction had 6 bases not matched to a gene; V was cut back by 0 bases and J by 4 bases. This CDR3 is built from 14 residues. CDR3 DNA: TGCAGCGTTGAAGATCGTCAGGGAGGGTACGAGCAGTACTTC. This gives the protein CSVEDRQGGYEQYF.

The rearrangement joins TRBV13 to TRBJ2-3; TRBD2 aligns across 9 bases. The V gene end was trimmed by 4 bases and the J gene end by 6 bases; junction bases not matched to a gene: 5. The CDR3 consists of 14 residues. Germline assignment: CDR1 PRHDT and CDR2 FYEKMQ (reference sequence). As DNA, the CDR3 is TGTGCCAGCAGCTCCGCGGGGGGGCCTGATACGCAGTATTTT. Its protein product is CASSSAGGPDTQYF.

The chain links TRBV7-2 to TRBJ1-1, with TRBD1 as a possible D gene (5 bases). CDR3 length: 15 residues. In germline, CDR1 is SGHTA, CDR2 FQGNSA. Trimming pared 5 bases from V and 6 bases from J, leaving 19 bases between. The CDR3 DNA reads TGTGCCAGCAGCCCAGCAGCGGGCGGGACTCCTGAAGCTTTCTTT. Its translation: CASSPAAGGTPEAFF.

The gene calls are TRBV19 and TRBJ1-1; weak D call: TRBD1 (6 bases). Germline lookup yields CDR1 LNHDA and CDR2 SQIVND (reference sequence). The V and J ends lost 7 bases and 1 base respectively, with 19 bases between them. The CDR3 is made up of 16 amino acids. DNA of the CDR3: TGTGCCAGTAACCCTTATCCACAGGGAGAGAACACTGAAGCTTTCTTT. Encoded protein: CASNPYPQGENTEAFF.